This TCR beta chain was sequenced in a study of Ad26.COV2.S vaccination and SARS-CoV-2 variants. In the study overall: The authors gave Ad26.COV2.S intramuscularly, either once or twice 56 days apart.

Germline values: CDR1 MGHRA, CDR2 YSYEKL. This CDR3 region has 17 residues. Trimming left V 3 bases short and J 4 bases short, with 21 bases between. Produced via immunoSEQ multiplex PCR; TCRdb's table is partial and in-frame only. The sample consists of 350,000 to 500,000 clones, 89% of them appearing once. Whole-study results and caveats: Researchers reported similar non-spike TCR breadth in vaccine and placebo recipients. The study found higher spike-specific TCR breadth in vaccine than placebo recipients.

Concerning this clone itself: Its antigen is undetermined.

Treatment given: around 19 received Ad26.COV2.S at low or high dose, single or two shots; a few received placebo; per-sample allocation not given. Samples analyzed were those drawn on day 63 after the first vaccine or placebo injection. The input for sequencing was peripheral blood, taken in a trial of Ad26.COV2.S vaccine versus placebo. This sequence originates from a person aged 18-65 years who received the Ad26.COV2.S COVID-19 vaccine or a placebo. The chain employs TRBV4-1 and TRBJ1-2, with D perhaps TRBD1 (5 bases). The CDR3 is CASSHSGGRTDTYGYTF. The CDR3, as DNA: TGCGCCAGCAGCCATTCTGGGGGAAGGACCGACACCTATGGCTACACCTTC.